The sequence of this T cell receptor (beta chain) was determined in a study of T cells in Graves' hyperthyroidism and ophthalmopathy. Whole-study results and caveats: In blood, most of the thyroid clonotypes expanded above 0.001 were also present. In simple terms, a model built on 13 V-J features told ophthalmopathy apart from stable hyperthyroidism.

RNA transcripts provided the source from which TCR beta CDR3 regions were amplified. In the first-round RT-PCR of the TCR CDR3, the HTBI primer set was used. In TCRdb, the multiplex PCR reads were re-called with MiXCR into one record per CDR3 protein. This sample has approximately 530,000 distinct CDR3 sequences; around 15% occur once, and the top ten carry under 20%. To note about this clonotype: Antigen specificity is unknown.

CDR3 length equals 15 residues. V was cut by 8 bases and J by 1 base, with 18 bases left in between. Germline CDR1 is LNHNV and CDR2 is YYDKDF (reference sequence). The TCR was taken from a woman between 18 and 29 years old with Graves' hyperthyroidism. The chain uses TRBV15 and TRBJ2-7; no reliable D call. Sequenced input: blood. The CDR3 coding sequence is TGTGCCACCGCACAAAAAAGAACAGATTCCTACGAGCAGTACTTC. Its protein product is CATAQKRTDSYEQYF.